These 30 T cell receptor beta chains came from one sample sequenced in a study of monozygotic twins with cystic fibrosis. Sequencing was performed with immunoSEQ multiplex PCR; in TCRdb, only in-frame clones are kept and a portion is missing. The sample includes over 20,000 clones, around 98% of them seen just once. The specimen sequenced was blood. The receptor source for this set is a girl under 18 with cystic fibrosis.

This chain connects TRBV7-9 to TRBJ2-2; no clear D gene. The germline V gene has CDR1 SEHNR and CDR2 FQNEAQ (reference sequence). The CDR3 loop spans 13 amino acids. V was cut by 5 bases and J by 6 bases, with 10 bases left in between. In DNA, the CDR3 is TGTGCCAGCAGCACAACCCTAGCCGGGGAGCTGTTTTTT. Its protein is CASSTTLAGELFF. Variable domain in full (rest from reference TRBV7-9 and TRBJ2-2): DTGVSQNPRHKITKRGQNVTFRCDPISEHNRLYWYRQTLGQGPEFLTYFQNEAQLEKSRLLSDRFSAERPKGSFSTLEIQRTEQGDSAMYLCASSTTLAGELFFGEGSRLTVL.

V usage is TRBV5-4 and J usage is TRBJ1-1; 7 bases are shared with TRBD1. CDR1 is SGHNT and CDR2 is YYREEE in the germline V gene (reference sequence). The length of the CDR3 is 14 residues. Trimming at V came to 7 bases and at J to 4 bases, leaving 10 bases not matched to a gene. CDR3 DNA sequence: TGTGCCAGCGGCGTGACAGGGTCGGGCACTGAAGCTTTCTTT. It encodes CASGVTGSGTEAFF. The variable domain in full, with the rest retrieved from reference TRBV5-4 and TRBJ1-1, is ETGVTQSPTHLIKTRGQQVTLRCSSQSGHNTVSWYQQALGQGPQFIFQYYREEENGRGNFPPRFSGLQFPNYSSELNVNALELDDSALYLCASGVTGSGTEAFFGQGTRLTVV.

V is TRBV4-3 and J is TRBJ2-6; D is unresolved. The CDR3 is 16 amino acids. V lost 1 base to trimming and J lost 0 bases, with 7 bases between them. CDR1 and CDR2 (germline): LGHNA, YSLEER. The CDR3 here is CASSQAGLSGANVLTF. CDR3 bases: TGCGCCAGCAGCCAAGCCGGCCTCTCTGGGGCCAACGTCCTGACTTTC.

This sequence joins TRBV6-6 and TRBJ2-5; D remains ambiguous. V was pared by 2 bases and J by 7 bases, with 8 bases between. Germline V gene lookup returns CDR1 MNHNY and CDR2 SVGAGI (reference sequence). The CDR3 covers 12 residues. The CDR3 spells CASSYESLTQYF. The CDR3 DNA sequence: TGTGCCAGCAGTTACGAGTCCCTGACCCAGTACTTC.

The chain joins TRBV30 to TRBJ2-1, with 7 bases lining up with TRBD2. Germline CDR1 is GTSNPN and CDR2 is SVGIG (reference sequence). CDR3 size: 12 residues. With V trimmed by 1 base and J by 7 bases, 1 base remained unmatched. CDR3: CAWSGLANEQFF. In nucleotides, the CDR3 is TGTGCCTGGAGTGGACTAGCTAATGAGCAGTTCTTC.

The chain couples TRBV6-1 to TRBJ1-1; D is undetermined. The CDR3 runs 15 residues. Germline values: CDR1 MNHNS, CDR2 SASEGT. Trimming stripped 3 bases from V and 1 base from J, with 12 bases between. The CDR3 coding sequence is TGTGCCAGCAGTGAGGTCGCTGGGAGGAACACTGAAGCTTTCTTT. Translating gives CASSEVAGRNTEAFF.

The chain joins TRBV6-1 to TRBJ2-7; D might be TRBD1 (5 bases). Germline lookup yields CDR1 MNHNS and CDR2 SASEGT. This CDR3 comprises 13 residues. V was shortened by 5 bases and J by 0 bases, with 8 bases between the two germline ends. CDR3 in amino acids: CASSSDISYEQYV. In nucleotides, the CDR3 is TGTGCCAGCAGTTCGGACATCTCCTACGAGCAGTACGTC.

The CDR3 DNA sequence: TGTGCCAGCTCCAAAAACGGGCGGGAAGCCTACGAGCAGTACTTC. It yields the protein CASSKNGREAYEQYF. This chain joins TRBV2 and TRBJ2-7; maybe TRBD2 (6 bases). Germline V CDR1 and CDR2: SNHLY, FYNNEI. The CDR3 spans 15 residues. V was clipped by 8 bases and J by 2 bases, with 19 bases between them.

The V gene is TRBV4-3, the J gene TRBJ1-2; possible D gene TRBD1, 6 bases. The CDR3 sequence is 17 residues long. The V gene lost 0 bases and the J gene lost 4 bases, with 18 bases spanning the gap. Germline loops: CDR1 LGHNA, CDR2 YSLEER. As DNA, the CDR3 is TGCGCCAGCAGCCAAGACTGGAGCCGGGGGCCAGGCTATGGCTACACCTTC. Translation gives CASSQDWSRGPGYGYTF.

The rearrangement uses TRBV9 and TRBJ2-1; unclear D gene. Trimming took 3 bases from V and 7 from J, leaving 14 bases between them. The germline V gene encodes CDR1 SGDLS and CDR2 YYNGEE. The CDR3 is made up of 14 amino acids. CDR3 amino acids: CASSGNRGSNEQFF. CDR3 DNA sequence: TGTGCCAGCAGCGGAAATAGAGGATCAAATGAGCAGTTCTTC.

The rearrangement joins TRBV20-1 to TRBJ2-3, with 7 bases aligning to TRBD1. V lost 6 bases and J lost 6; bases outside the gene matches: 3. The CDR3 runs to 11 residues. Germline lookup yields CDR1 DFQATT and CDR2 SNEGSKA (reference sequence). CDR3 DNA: TGCAGTGCGCCACAGGGGGATACGCAGTATTTT. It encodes CSAPQGDTQYF.

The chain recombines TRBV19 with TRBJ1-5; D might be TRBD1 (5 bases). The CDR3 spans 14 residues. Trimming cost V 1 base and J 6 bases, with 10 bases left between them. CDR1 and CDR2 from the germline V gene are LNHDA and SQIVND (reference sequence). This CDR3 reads CASSIAGLGQPQHF. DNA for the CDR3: TGTGCCAGTAGTATAGCAGGGTTGGGTCAGCCCCAGCATTTT.

CDR3 sequence (DNA): TGTGCCAGCAGCTTATCAGGGGCTGGCGAGCAGTACGTC. Translating gives CASSLSGAGEQYV. The J gene is TRBJ2-7, the V gene TRBV11-2, with D possibly TRBD1 on 6 matching bases. V lost 2 bases and J 6 bases, leaving 11 bases between the germline ends. In germline, CDR1 is SGHAT, CDR2 FQNNGV. This CDR3 comprises 13 residues.

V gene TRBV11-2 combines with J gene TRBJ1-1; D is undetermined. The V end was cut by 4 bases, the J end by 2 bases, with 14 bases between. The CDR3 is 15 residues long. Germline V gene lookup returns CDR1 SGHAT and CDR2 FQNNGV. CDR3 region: CASSSRSRVNTEAFF. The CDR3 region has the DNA TGTGCCAGCAGCTCCCGGTCCCGAGTCAACACTGAAGCTTTCTTT.

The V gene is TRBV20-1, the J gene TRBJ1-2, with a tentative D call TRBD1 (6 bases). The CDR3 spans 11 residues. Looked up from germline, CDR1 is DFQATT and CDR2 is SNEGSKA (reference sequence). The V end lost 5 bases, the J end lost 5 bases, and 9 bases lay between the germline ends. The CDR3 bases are TGCAGTGCTTCGACAGGTTATGGCTACACCTTC. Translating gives CSASTGYGYTF.

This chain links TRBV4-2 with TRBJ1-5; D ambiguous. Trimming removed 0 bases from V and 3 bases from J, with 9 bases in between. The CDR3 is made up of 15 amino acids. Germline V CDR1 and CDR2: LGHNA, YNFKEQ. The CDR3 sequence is CASSQEGSVNQPQHF. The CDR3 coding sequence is TGTGCCAGCAGCCAAGAGGGGTCAGTCAATCAGCCCCAGCATTTT.

For the CDR3, the DNA is TGTGCCAGCAGTTACCCCCAGGGGATACTGGAAGGCTACACCTTC. Translation: CASSYPQGILEGYTF. This chain links TRBV6-5 with TRBJ1-2; tentatively, D is TRBD1 (6 bases). Trimming left V 2 bases short and J 8 bases short, with 18 bases between. Germline V lookup: CDR1 MNHEY, CDR2 SVGAGI. The CDR3 is made up of 15 amino acids.

CDR3 residues: CSVETGRKTEAFF. DNA of the CDR3: TGCAGCGTTGAAACAGGGAGAAAAACTGAAGCTTTCTTT. V gene TRBV29-1 combines with J gene TRBJ1-1, with D tentatively TRBD1 (6 bases). Germline CDR1 reads SQVTM; CDR2 reads ANQGSEA. With 2 bases removed from V and 5 bases from J, the gap between germline ends came to 12 bases. This CDR3 region has 13 residues.

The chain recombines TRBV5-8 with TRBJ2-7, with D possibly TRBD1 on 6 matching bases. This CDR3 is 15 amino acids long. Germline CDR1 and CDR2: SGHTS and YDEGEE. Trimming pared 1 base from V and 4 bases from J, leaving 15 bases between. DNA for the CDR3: TGTGCCAGCAGCTTGAAGCTACAGGGTCGGTACGAGCAGTACGTC. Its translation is CASSLKLQGRYEQYV.

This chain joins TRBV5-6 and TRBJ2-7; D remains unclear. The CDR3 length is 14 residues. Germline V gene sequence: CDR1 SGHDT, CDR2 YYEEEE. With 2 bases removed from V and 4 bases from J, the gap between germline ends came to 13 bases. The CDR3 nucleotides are TGTGCCAGCAGCTTCAACCCGACTGGTTACGAGCAGTACTTC. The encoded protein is CASSFNPTGYEQYF.

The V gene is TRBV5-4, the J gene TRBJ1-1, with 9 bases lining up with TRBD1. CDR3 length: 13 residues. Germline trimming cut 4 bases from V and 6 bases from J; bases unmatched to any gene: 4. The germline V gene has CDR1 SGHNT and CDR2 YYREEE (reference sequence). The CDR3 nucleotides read TGTGCCAGCAGCAGGGACAGGGACGCTGAAGCTTTCTTT. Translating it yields CASSRDRDAEAFF.

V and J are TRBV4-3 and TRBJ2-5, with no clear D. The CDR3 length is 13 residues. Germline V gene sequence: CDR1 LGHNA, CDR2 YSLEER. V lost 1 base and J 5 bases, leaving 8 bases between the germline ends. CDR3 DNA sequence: TGCGCCAGCAGCCAAGGGTACTGGGAGACCCAGTACTTC. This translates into CASSQGYWETQYF.

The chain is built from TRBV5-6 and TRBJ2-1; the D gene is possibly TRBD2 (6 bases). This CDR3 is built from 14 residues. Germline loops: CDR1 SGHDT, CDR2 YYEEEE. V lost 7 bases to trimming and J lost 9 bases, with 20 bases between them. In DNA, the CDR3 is TGTGCCAGCTCGGGACTCCACCAAGTGGGTGAGCAGTTCTTC. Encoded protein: CASSGLHQVGEQFF.

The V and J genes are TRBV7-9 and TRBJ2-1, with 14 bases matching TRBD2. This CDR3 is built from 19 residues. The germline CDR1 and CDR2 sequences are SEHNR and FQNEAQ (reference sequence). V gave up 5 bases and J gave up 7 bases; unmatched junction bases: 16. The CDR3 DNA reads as TGTGCCAGCAGCGTTGGACTAGCGGGAGGACTCCCCTCAAGGAATGAGCAGTTCTTC. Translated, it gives CASSVGLAGGLPSRNEQFF. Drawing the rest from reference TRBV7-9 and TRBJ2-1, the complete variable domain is DTGVSQNPRHKITKRGQNVTFRCDPISEHNRLYWYRQTLGQGPEFLTYFQNEAQLEKSRLLSDRFSAERPKGSFSTLEIQRTEQGDSAMYLCASSVGLAGGLPSRNEQFFGPGTRLTVL.

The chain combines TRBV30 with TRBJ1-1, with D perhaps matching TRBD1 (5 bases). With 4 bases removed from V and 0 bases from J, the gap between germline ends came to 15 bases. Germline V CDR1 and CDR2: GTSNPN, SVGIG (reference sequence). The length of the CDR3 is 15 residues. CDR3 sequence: CAWIEPGPMNTEAFF. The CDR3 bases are TGTGCCTGGATAGAGCCGGGACCAATGAACACTGAAGCTTTCTTT. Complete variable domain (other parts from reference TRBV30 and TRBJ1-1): SQTIHQWPATLVQPVGSPLSLECTVEGTSNPNLYWYRQAAGRGLQLLFYSVGIGQISSEVPQNLSASRPQDRQFILSSKKLLLSDSGFYLCAWIEPGPMNTEAFFGQGTRLTVV.

The CDR3 sequence is CASSATRGTGELFF. The CDR3 nucleotides are TGTGCCAGCAGTGCAACGAGAGGCACCGGGGAGCTGTTTTTT. V usage is TRBV27 and J usage is TRBJ2-2; D uncertain. The germline CDR1 and CDR2 sequences are MNHEY and SMNVEV (reference sequence). CDR3 length equals 14 residues. V dropped 5 bases and J dropped 4 bases, with 11 bases sitting between them.

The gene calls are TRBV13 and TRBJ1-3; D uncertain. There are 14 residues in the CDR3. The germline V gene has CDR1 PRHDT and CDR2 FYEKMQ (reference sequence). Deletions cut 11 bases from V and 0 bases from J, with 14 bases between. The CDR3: CAYSRGDSGNTIYF. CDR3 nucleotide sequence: TGTGCCTATAGTCGGGGTGACTCTGGAAACACCATATATTTT. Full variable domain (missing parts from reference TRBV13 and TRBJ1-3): AAGVIQSPRHLIKEKRETATLKCYPIPRHDTVYWYQQGPGQDPQFLISFYEKMQSDKGSIPDRFSAQQFSDYHSELNMSSLELGDSALYFCAYSRGDSGNTIYFGEGSWLTVV.

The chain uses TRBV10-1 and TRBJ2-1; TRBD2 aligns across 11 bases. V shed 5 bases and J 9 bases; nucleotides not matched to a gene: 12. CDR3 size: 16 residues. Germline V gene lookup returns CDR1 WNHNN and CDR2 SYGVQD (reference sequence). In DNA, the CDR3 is TGCGCCAGCAGTCCGGGGTGGACTAGCGGGCATGTTGAGCAGTTCTTC. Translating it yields CASSPGWTSGHVEQFF.

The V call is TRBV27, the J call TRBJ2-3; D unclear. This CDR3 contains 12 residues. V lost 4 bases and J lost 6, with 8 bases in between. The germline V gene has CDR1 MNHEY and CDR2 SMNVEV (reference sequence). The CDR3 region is CASSSSPDTQYF. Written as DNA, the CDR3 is TGTGCCAGCAGTTCCTCCCCGGATACGCAGTATTTT.

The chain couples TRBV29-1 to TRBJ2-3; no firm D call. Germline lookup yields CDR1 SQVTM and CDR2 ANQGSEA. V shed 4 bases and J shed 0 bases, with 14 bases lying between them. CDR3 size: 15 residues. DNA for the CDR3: TGCAGCGTTGCTTTAATGGGCAGGAGCACAGATACGCAGTATTTT. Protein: CSVALMGRSTDTQYF.